This is a list of T cell receptor beta chains from one sample in a study of shared clonotypes between healthy human individuals. The repertoire was sequenced with immunoSEQ multiplex PCR; TCRdb's copy has only in-frame clones and lacks some. Of approximately 840,000 clones listed, about 96% are singletons. The sequenced sample consisted of naive CD8+ T cells sorted from blood. The receptors originated from a man aged 25-45 years in good health. Both conserved end residues are part of each CDR3. D genes are given only for firm matches. Expanded clones are given a class, and other clones once, few, many or no size at all.

V: TRBV4-1
D: -
size: once
J: TRBJ2-7
length: 14
DNA: TGCGCCAGCAGCCAAGCCGGACAGACTTACGAGCAGTACTTC
CDR3: CASSQAGQTYEQYF

V: TRBV7-9
D: -
size: -
J: TRBJ2-5
length: 16
DNA: TGTGCCAGCAGCTCTCCCACTGCGACCACCCAAGAGACCCAGTACTTC
CDR3: CASSSPTATTQETQYF

V: TRBV5-6
D: TRBD1
size: -
J: TRBJ1-2
length: 13
DNA: TGTGCCAGCAGTCTACAGGGGACCAATGGCTACACCTTC
CDR3: CASSLQGTNGYTF

V: TRBV6-6
D: -
size: -
J: TRBJ2-7
length: 14
DNA: TGTGCCAGCGGGATTGGGCCTCCCGGAGGCGAGCAGTACTTC
CDR3: CASGIGPPGGEQYF

V: TRBV7-9
D: TRBD2
size: -
J: TRBJ2-7
length: 13
DNA: TGTGCCAGCAGCCAGAGCGGGAGTCGGGAGCAGTACTTC
CDR3: CASSQSGSREQYF

V: TRBV6-1
D: TRBD1
size: -
J: TRBJ2-7
length: 13
DNA: TGTGCCAGCAGTGAAAGGACAGGGAGAGAGCAGTACTTC
CDR3: CASSERTGREQYF

V: TRBV9
D: TRBD1
size: once
J: TRBJ2-7
length: 14
DNA: TGTGCCAGCAGCGTGGGACAGGGACTATACGAGCAGTACTTC
CDR3: CASSVGQGLYEQYF

V: TRBV5-6
D: -
size: -
J: TRBJ2-1
length: 15
DNA: TGTGCCAGCAGCCTTGGAGGGACCAGGAACAATGAGCAGTTCTTC
CDR3: CASSLGGTRNNEQFF

V: TRBV15
D: -
size: once
J: TRBJ2-1
length: 16
DNA: TGTGCCACCAGCAGAGATGGACCACCGGGGTACAATGAGCAGTTCTTC
CDR3: CATSRDGPPGYNEQFF

V: TRBV5-4
D: -
size: -
J: TRBJ2-1
length: 12
DNA: TGTGCCAGCAGCTTGTCACCCAATGAGCAGTTCTTC
CDR3: CASSLSPNEQFF

V: TRBV5-1
D: TRBD1
size: once
J: TRBJ2-7
length: 15
DNA: TGCGCCAGCAGCTTGGCCGCGACAGGGGCCTACGAGCAGTACTTC
CDR3: CASSLAATGAYEQYF

V: TRBV4-1
D: -
size: -
J: TRBJ2-3
length: 15
DNA: TGCGCCAGCAGCCAAGATGCAGGGGCGGGTGATACGCAGTATTTT
CDR3: CASSQDAGAGDTQYF

V: TRBV5-1
D: TRBD1
size: -
J: TRBJ2-3
length: 15
DNA: TGCGCCAGCAGCAACAGGGGGCGGAGCACAGATACGCAGTATTTT
CDR3: CASSNRGRSTDTQYF

V: TRBV29-1
D: -
size: few
J: TRBJ2-7
length: 12
DNA: TGCAGCGTTTCGACAGGATCCTACGAGCAGTACTTC
CDR3: CSVSTGSYEQYF

V: TRBV7-9
D: -
size: -
J: TRBJ2-2
length: 13
DNA: TGTGCCAGCAGCTTGGGGTACACCGGGGAGCTGTTTTTT
CDR3: CASSLGYTGELFF

V: TRBV7-9
D: -
size: -
J: TRBJ2-6
length: 18
DNA: TGTGCCAGCAGCTTAGTGGGCACAGTCCTTTCTGGGGCCAACGTCCTGACTTTC
CDR3: CASSLVGTVLSGANVLTF

V: TRBV7-9
D: -
size: -
J: TRBJ2-1
length: 15
DNA: TGTGCCAGCAGCTTAGTTTCCAGCTCCTACAATGAGCAGTTCTTC
CDR3: CASSLVSSSYNEQFF

V: TRBV28
D: -
size: -
J: TRBJ2-7
length: 12
DNA: TGTGCCAGCAGTGCAGGGCGGTACGAGCAGTACTTC
CDR3: CASSAGRYEQYF

V: TRBV7-6
D: TRBD2
size: -
J: TRBJ2-7
length: 15
DNA: TGTGCCAGCAGCTTCACGGCGGGAGGTCTATACGAGCAGTACTTC
CDR3: CASSFTAGGLYEQYF

V: TRBV6-1
D: -
size: -
J: TRBJ2-7
length: 12
DNA: TGTGCCAGCTGTGCCGTCTACTACGAGCAGTACTTC
CDR3: CASCAVYYEQYF

V: TRBV7-6
D: TRBD1
size: -
J: TRBJ2-6
length: 18
DNA: TGTGCCAGCAGCCCACGGACAGGACTTTACTCTGGGGCCAACGTCCTGACTTTC
CDR3: CASSPRTGLYSGANVLTF

V: TRBV14
D: TRBD2
size: -
J: TRBJ2-7
length: 15
DNA: TGTGCCAGCAGCCAACTAGCGGGAGGCTCCTACGAGCAGTACTTC
CDR3: CASSQLAGGSYEQYF

V: TRBV5-1
D: TRBD1
size: -
J: TRBJ2-7
length: 15
DNA: TGCGCCTGGACAGGCGTAATTAAATTCTCCTACGAGCAGTACTTC
CDR3: CAWTGVIKFSYEQYF

V: TRBV28
D: -
size: -
J: TRBJ2-7
length: 13
DNA: TGTGCCAGCAGTTTAAACCTCGGGAGCGAGCAGTACTTC
CDR3: CASSLNLGSEQYF

V: TRBV29-1
D: TRBD2
size: -
J: TRBJ2-3
length: 14
DNA: TGCAGCGTAAACCTAGCGGGAGGCACAGATACGCAGTATTTT
CDR3: CSVNLAGGTDTQYF

V: TRBV5-7
D: -
size: -
J: TRBJ1-4
length: 13
DNA: TGTGCCAGCAGCTTGGTCTGCATCGGAAAACTGTTTTTT
CDR3: CASSLVCIGKLFF

V: TRBV7-2
D: -
size: -
J: TRBJ2-1
length: 12
DNA: TGTGCCAGCAGCGGACTGAACAATGAGCAGTTCTTC
CDR3: CASSGLNNEQFF

V: TRBV27
D: TRBD1
size: -
J: TRBJ1-1
length: 14
DNA: TGTGCCAGCAGACCACAGGGGACGAACACTGAAGCTTTCTTT
CDR3: CASRPQGTNTEAFF

V: TRBV4-1
D: -
size: -
J: TRBJ1-2
length: 15
DNA: TGCGCCAGCAGCCAAAGCTCGTCAGGCCGCTATGGCTACACCTTC
CDR3: CASSQSSSGRYGYTF

V: TRBV27
D: -
size: -
J: TRBJ2-1
length: 12
DNA: TGTGCCACCTCGGGGAGTTACAATGAGCAGTTCTTC
CDR3: CATSGSYNEQFF

V: TRBV6-6
D: -
size: -
J: TRBJ2-3
length: 13
DNA: TGTGCCAGCGGTAAAGGGGATCCAGATACGCAGTATTTT
CDR3: CASGKGDPDTQYF

V: TRBV6-1
D: TRBD1
size: -
J: TRBJ1-1
length: 15
DNA: TGTGCCAGCAGTCGACCGGGACAGGGTAAGGAGGGCGCTTTCTTT
CDR3: CASSRPGQGKEGAFF

V: TRBV6-1
D: -
size: -
J: TRBJ1-1
length: 15
DNA: TGTGCCAGCAGTGAGGTACGGGGGCGTCGAGCTGAAGCTTTCTTT
CDR3: CASSEVRGRRAEAFF

V: TRBV9
D: -
size: -
J: TRBJ2-3
length: 14
DNA: TGTGCCAGCAGCGTATTTTTATCCACAGATACGCAGTATTTT
CDR3: CASSVFLSTDTQYF

V: TRBV15
D: -
size: -
J: TRBJ2-5
length: 13
DNA: TGTGCCACCAGCAGTAGGTACCAAGAGACCCAGTACTTC
CDR3: CATSSRYQETQYF

V: TRBV5-5
D: -
size: once
J: TRBJ2-7
length: 13
DNA: TGTGCCAGCAGCCACATACAGGGCTACGAGCAGTACTTC
CDR3: CASSHIQGYEQYF

V: TRBV5-6
D: TRBD2
size: -
J: TRBJ2-1
length: 15
DNA: TGTGCCAGCAGCTTAAGGGCTAGCGGGAGGGACGAGCAGTTCTTC
CDR3: CASSLRASGRDEQFF

V: TRBV18
D: TRBD1
size: -
J: TRBJ2-3
length: 16
DNA: TGTGCCAGCTCACACCGACAGGGTTTTAGCACAGATACGCAGTATTTT
CDR3: CASSHRQGFSTDTQYF

V: TRBV2
D: -
size: -
J: TRBJ1-5
length: 13
DNA: TGTGCCAGCAGAGGACAGCCCAATCAGCCCCAGCATTTT
CDR3: CASRGQPNQPQHF

V: TRBV29-1
D: -
size: -
J: TRBJ2-1
length: 11
DNA: TGCAGCGTTGAAGATTTGAATGAGCAGTTCTTC
CDR3: CSVEDLNEQFF

V: TRBV4-2
D: TRBD2
size: -
J: TRBJ2-7
length: 16
DNA: TGTGCCAGCAGCCAGGATAGCGGGAGCCTACTCTACGAGCAGTACTTC
CDR3: CASSQDSGSLLYEQYF

V: TRBV5-1
D: TRBD2
size: -
J: TRBJ2-7
length: 14
DNA: TGCGCCAGCAGCTCCTATAGCGGGAGCTACGAGCAGTACTTC
CDR3: CASSSYSGSYEQYF

V: TRBV15
D: -
size: -
J: TRBJ2-7
length: 13
DNA: TGTGCCACCAGGGTCAAGGGCGCTTACGAGCAGTACTTC
CDR3: CATRVKGAYEQYF

V: TRBV2
D: -
size: -
J: TRBJ1-2
length: 13
DNA: TGTGCCAGCAGTGAGGTTGGCGGCTATGGCTACACCTTC
CDR3: CASSEVGGYGYTF

V: TRBV5-1
D: -
size: -
J: TRBJ2-7
length: 15
DNA: TGCGCCAGCAGCTTACGAAACAATGCCTACTACGAGCAGTACTTC
CDR3: CASSLRNNAYYEQYF

V: TRBV27
D: -
size: -
J: TRBJ2-7
length: 14
DNA: TGTGCCAGCAGTTTATTGGGGACGGACAGCGAGCAGTACTTC
CDR3: CASSLLGTDSEQYF

V: TRBV4-1
D: -
size: -
J: TRBJ1-1
length: 15
DNA: TGCGCCAGCAGCCAAGACCCAGGGGCGAACACTGAAGCTTTCTTT
CDR3: CASSQDPGANTEAFF

V: TRBV7-9
D: -
size: -
J: TRBJ2-7
length: 13
DNA: TGTGCCAGCAGCTTTGGGGGACGGTACGAGCAGTACTTC
CDR3: CASSFGGRYEQYF

V: TRBV2
D: TRBD1
size: -
J: TRBJ2-1
length: 15
DNA: TGTGCCAGGAAAGGGACAGGGGGTCTATACAATGAGCAGTTCTTC
CDR3: CARKGTGGLYNEQFF

V: TRBV7-6
D: TRBD1
size: -
J: TRBJ2-7
length: 16
DNA: TGTGCCAGCAGCCTATCCGGGGACAGGGTTGATGAGGAGCAGTACTTC
CDR3: CASSLSGDRVDEEQYF

V: TRBV29-1
D: -
size: -
J: TRBJ2-3
length: 14
DNA: TGCAGCGTTGAGGCCTTACGGGCGGCAGATACGCAGTATTTT
CDR3: CSVEALRAADTQYF

V: TRBV27
D: TRBD2
size: -
J: TRBJ2-7
length: 16
DNA: TGTGCCAGCAGTCCCGTCGGACTAGCGGCGACCTACGAGCAGTACTTC
CDR3: CASSPVGLAATYEQYF

V: TRBV7-2
D: -
size: -
J: TRBJ2-1
length: 15
DNA: TGTGCCAGCAGCTTAAGAGGGGGGCAGTACAATGAGCAGTTCTTC
CDR3: CASSLRGGQYNEQFF